One sample yielded the 22 T cell receptor beta chains listed below, sequenced in a study of T cell responses to AZD1222 COVID-19 vaccine. Clones were sequenced by immunoSEQ multiplex PCR, and TCRdb holds only the in-frame ones, with some missing. The sample lists 160,000 or so clones, approximately 87% occurring once. Specimen: peripheral blood, collected 28 days after the second AZD1222 dose. These receptors were taken from an adult who received the AZD1222 COVID-19 vaccine.

This clone occurred once. This chain links TRBV30 with TRBJ2-7; no clear D gene. The CDR3 is 11 amino acids. Germline CDR1 GTSNPN, CDR2 SVGIG (reference sequence). V lost 1 base and J lost 6, with 7 bases in between. The CDR3 region is CAWSGYGEQYF. The CDR3 DNA reads as TGTGCCTGGAGTGGTTACGGCGAGCAGTACTTC. The whole variable domain, remainder taken from reference TRBV30 and TRBJ2-7, is SQTIHQWPATLVQPVGSPLSLECTVEGTSNPNLYWYRQAAGRGLQLLFYSVGIGQISSEVPQNLSASRPQDRQFILSSKKLLLSDSGFYLCAWSGYGEQYFGPGTRLTVT.

The chain uses TRBV6-5 and TRBJ2-7, with D tentatively TRBD2 (5 bases). With 7 bases removed from V and 5 bases from J, the gap between germline ends came to 21 bases. This CDR3 contains 15 residues. CDR1 is MNHEY, CDR2 SVGAGI, per germline. In nucleotides, the CDR3 is TGTGCCAGCACCCTTCAAGAGGGCCTGGGGAACGAGCAGTACTTC. Protein product: CASTLQEGLGNEQYF.

A remark on this clone: The sample carries other DNA sequences with the same CDR3. The rearrangement uses TRBV7-2 and TRBJ1-3; a possible D gene is TRBD1 (5 bases). The V end was cut by 5 bases, the J end by 0 bases, with 8 bases between. CDR1 SGHTA and CDR2 FQGNSA come from the germline V gene. The CDR3 has 14 residues. CDR3 sequence: CASSPGGSGNTIYF. The CDR3 bases are TGTGCCAGCAGCCCCGGGGGCTCTGGAAACACCATATATTTT.

The chain has TRBV15 and TRBJ1-2; D is undetermined. Germline-derived CDR1 and CDR2 are LNHNV and YYDKDF (reference sequence). The CDR3 sequence is 15 residues long. Deletions cut 2 bases from V and 2 bases from J, with 12 bases between. The CDR3 DNA reads as TGTGCCACCAGCAGAACCAGATCCTCCAACTATGGCTACACCTTC. Encoded protein: CATSRTRSSNYGYTF.

The chain carries TRBV7-3 and TRBJ1-2, with 12 bases aligning to TRBD1. This CDR3 comprises 15 residues. V dropped 3 bases and J dropped 9; count of bases not matched to a gene: 8. CDR1 is SGHTA and CDR2 is FQGTGA in the germline V gene. Here the CDR3 reads CASSLGGTGGSRYTF. In DNA, the CDR3 is TGTGCCAGCAGCTTGGGCGGGACAGGGGGCTCTCGCTACACCTTC.

The chain has TRBV5-6 and TRBJ2-7; D is tentatively TRBD1 or TRBD2 (5 bases each). With 4 bases removed from V and 0 bases from J, the gap between germline ends came to 11 bases. The CDR3 is 14 residues long. Germline values: CDR1 SGHDT, CDR2 YYEEEE. The DNA for the CDR3 is TGTGCCAGCAGCAATTCAGGGAGCTCCTACGAGCAGTACTTC. It encodes CASSNSGSSYEQYF.

This rearrangement joins TRBV27 to TRBJ2-7; 8 bases fit TRBD2. With V trimmed by 4 bases and J by 3 bases, 2 bases remained unmatched. The CDR3 length is 13 residues. Germline V CDR1 and CDR2: MNHEY, SMNVEV (reference sequence). CDR3 bases: TGTGCCAGCAGTTCGGGACTAGACTACGAGCAGTACTTC. Translated, it gives CASSSGLDYEQYF.

The chain has TRBV19 and TRBJ1-5; no clear D gene. This CDR3 is built from 16 residues. Trimming took off 3 bases at V and 4 bases at J, with 16 bases between the two ends. Germline V gene sequence: CDR1 LNHDA, CDR2 SQIVND (reference sequence). DNA for the CDR3: TGTGCCAGTAGTATTCTGGAAGGGTATGCAAATCAGCCCCAGCATTTT. Its translation is CASSILEGYANQPQHF.

This rearrangement joins TRBV6-1 to TRBJ1-6, with TRBD1 matching 10 bases. Germline CDR1 and CDR2: MNHNS and SASEGT. This CDR3 region has 16 residues. The ends lost 2 bases at V and 8 bases at J; junction bases unmatched: 6. The CDR3 loop reads CASSESRDRGYSPLHF. The CDR3 coding sequence is TGTGCCAGCAGTGAATCGAGGGACAGGGGTTATTCACCCCTCCACTTT.

This chain uses TRBV18 with TRBJ1-5; D unresolved. The CDR3 covers 12 residues. Germline CDR1 reads KGHSH; CDR2 reads LQKENI. Between the trimmed V and J ends, which lost 6 bases and 2 bases, there was a span of 5 bases. CDR3 coding DNA: TGTGCCAGCTCCAGCGGCAATCAGCCCCAGCATTTT. It yields the protein CASSSGNQPQHF. The variable domain in full, with the rest retrieved from reference TRBV18 and TRBJ1-5, is NAGVMQNPRHLVRRRGQEARLRCSPMKGHSHVYWYRQLPEEGLKFMVYLQKENIIDESGMPKERFSAEFPKEGPSILRIQQVVRGDSAAYFCASSSGNQPQHFGDGTRLSIL.

The J gene is TRBJ2-7, the V gene TRBV6-1, with 10 bases lining up with TRBD2. V was pared by 3 bases and J by 6 bases, with 5 bases of the junction left unmatched. Germline assignment: CDR1 MNHNS and CDR2 SASEGT. The CDR3 runs 14 residues. In nucleotides, the CDR3 is TGTGCCAGCAGTGATTTACTAGCGGGAAGCGAGCAGTACTTC. It specifies CASSDLLAGSEQYF.

This clone occurred a few times. The CDR3 spells CASSGGTGNNSPLHF. The CDR3 DNA sequence: TGCGCCAGCAGCGGGGGGACAGGAAATAATTCACCCCTCCACTTT. V is TRBV5-1 and J is TRBJ1-6; the match to TRBD1 covers 8 bases. CDR1 is SGHRS and CDR2 is YFSETQ in the germline V gene. The CDR3 is 15 residues long. The ends lost 4 bases at V and 5 bases at J; junction bases unmatched: 5.

This sequence joins TRBV19 and TRBJ2-3, with a weak D call TRBD2 (5 bases). This CDR3 spans 16 amino acids. Per the germline V gene, CDR1 is LNHDA and CDR2 is SQIVND (reference sequence). V dropped 3 bases and J dropped 6 bases, with 19 bases sitting between them. This chain's CDR3 is CASSIAASLGTDTQYF. The CDR3 DNA reads TGTGCCAGTAGTATCGCGGCTAGCCTGGGTACGGATACGCAGTATTTT. The full variable domain, rest sourced from reference TRBV19 and TRBJ2-3, is DGGITQSPKYLFRKEGQNVTLSCEQNLNHDAMYWYRQDPGQGLRLIYYSQIVNDFQKGDIAEGYSVSREKKESFPLTVTSAQKNPTAFYLCASSIAASLGTDTQYFGPGTRLTVL.

V and J are TRBV7-9 and TRBJ2-3; 8 nucleotides align to TRBD2. This CDR3 spans 13 amino acids. Trimming removed 5 bases from V and 4 bases from J; junction bases left unmatched: 2. CDR1 and CDR2 (germline): SEHNR, FQNEAQ (reference sequence). The CDR3 region has the DNA TGTGCCAGCAGCGCCGGGGGGGCAGATACGCAGTATTTT. Its translation: CASSAGGADTQYF.

This chain joins TRBV2 and TRBJ2-1; D might be TRBD1 (5 bases). CDR3 length: 15 amino acids. Trimming shortened V by 5 bases and J by 6 bases, and 17 bases separated the two germline ends. Germline lookup yields CDR1 SNHLY and CDR2 FYNNEI. CDR3 in DNA: TGTGCCAGCAGTAACAGTCAGGGCGCTCTCAATGAGCAGTTCTTC. As protein: CASSNSQGALNEQFF. Full variable domain (rest looked up from reference TRBV2 and TRBJ2-1): EPEVTQTPSHQVTQMGQEVILRCVPISNHLYFYWYRQILGQKVEFLVSFYNNEISEKSEIFDDQFSVERPDGSNFTLKIRSTKLEDSAMYFCASSNSQGALNEQFFGPGTRLTVL.

This clone was seen a single time. The J gene is TRBJ2-7, the V gene TRBV7-2, with D tentatively TRBD2 (6 bases). The V gene lost 1 base and the J gene lost 3 bases, with 13 bases spanning the gap. Germline lookup yields CDR1 SGHTA and CDR2 FQGNSA. The CDR3 runs 15 residues. The CDR3 DNA reads TGTGCCAGCAGCTTAGGTGGCCGACTAGACTACGAGCAGTACTTC. Amino acid sequence: CASSLGGRLDYEQYF.

This chain joins TRBV27 and TRBJ2-3; TRBD2 might be the D (5 bases). This CDR3 has 16 residues. Germline assignment: CDR1 MNHEY and CDR2 SMNVEV (reference sequence). Trimming cost V 2 bases and J 2 bases, with 14 bases left between them. The CDR3 protein is CASSLSWVGVTDTQYF. CDR3 coding DNA: TGTGCCAGCAGTTTAAGTTGGGTGGGAGTCACAGATACGCAGTATTTT.

The CDR3 DNA reads as TGTGCCAGCAGCCGCGGACAGTACAATGAGCAGTTCTTC. Residues: CASSRGQYNEQFF. The chain recombines TRBV5-6 with TRBJ2-1; a possible D gene is TRBD1 (6 bases). CDR1 and CDR2 (germline): SGHDT, YYEEEE. Deletions cut 4 bases from V and 4 bases from J, with 9 bases between. The length of the CDR3 is 13 residues.

The genes are TRBV28 and TRBJ1-3; D not resolved. CDR1 and CDR2 from the germline V gene are MDHEN and SYDVKM. This CDR3 spans 13 amino acids. V was pared by 10 bases and J by 0 bases, with 10 bases between. The CDR3 sequence: CATSLPSGNTIYF. CDR3 DNA sequence: TGTGCCACCTCCTTGCCCTCTGGAAACACCATATATTTT.

V usage is TRBV7-3 and J usage is TRBJ2-1; D might be TRBD2 (5 bases). This CDR3 contains 14 residues. Trimming took off 3 bases at V and 2 bases at J, with 8 bases between the two ends. Germline V gene data show CDR1 as SGHTA and CDR2 as FQGTGA. CDR3 sequence: CASSFSGTYNEQFF. DNA for the CDR3: TGTGCCAGCAGCTTCAGCGGAACCTACAATGAGCAGTTCTTC.

The J gene is TRBJ2-7, the V gene TRBV2, with unresolved D. V lost 6 bases and J lost 5, with 14 bases in between. CDR3 length: 13 residues. The germline CDR1 and CDR2 sequences are SNHLY and FYNNEI. The CDR3 here is CASRTGVSNEQYF. For the CDR3, the DNA is TGTGCCAGCAGGACTGGCGTCAGCAACGAGCAGTACTTC. Drawing the rest from reference TRBV2 and TRBJ2-7, the complete variable domain is EPEVTQTPSHQVTQMGQEVILRCVPISNHLYFYWYRQILGQKVEFLVSFYNNEISEKSEIFDDQFSVERPDGSNFTLKIRSTKLEDSAMYFCASRTGVSNEQYFGPGTRLTVT.

The chain links TRBV7-9 to TRBJ1-1; tentative D call: TRBD1 (5 bases). The CDR3 covers 15 residues. Germline CDR1 is SEHNR and CDR2 is FQNEAQ (reference sequence). Trimming stripped 7 bases from V and 4 bases from J, with 19 bases between. CDR3 nucleotides: TGTGCCAGCAACTCGATCTCGGGGGGAGGCACTGAAGCTTTCTTT. Amino acids: CASNSISGGGTEAFF.